A selection of T cell receptor beta chains follows, all from one sample in a study of CD8 T cells in ankylosing spondylitis. One entry per CDR3 protein results from TCRdb running MiXCR on the 5' RACE reads. Of some 300,000 distinct CDR3 sequences in the sample, less than 25% were seen once. Sequenced input: blood, either unsorted or a sorted T cell fraction (not recorded which). All receptors come from a female donor with ankylosing spondylitis or in good health (not recorded which). Both conserved end residues are part of each CDR3. D genes are given only for firm matches. Size is omitted from some rows. Given values are once, few, many or a class for expanded clones.

V gene: TRBV3-1; J gene: TRBJ2-1; clone size: .; D gene: .; CDR3 DNA: TGTGCCAGCAGCCAAGGGGCCCTGCCTCTGGAGCAGTTCTTC; CDR3 protein: CASSQGALPLEQFF
V gene: TRBV28; J gene: TRBJ2-1; clone size: .; D gene: TRBD1; CDR3 DNA: TGTGCCAGCAGCCAGGACAGGGGGGGTAGGTTCTTC; CDR3 protein: CASSQDRGGRFF
V gene: TRBV7-2; J gene: TRBJ2-7; clone size: many; D gene: TRBD1; CDR3 DNA: TGTGCCAGCAGCCCCCGGACAGGGGGCCTCTACGAGCAGTACTTC; CDR3 protein: CASSPRTGGLYEQYF
V gene: TRBV19; J gene: TRBJ2-1; clone size: .; D gene: TRBD2; CDR3 DNA: TGTGCCAGTAACCCGAGGACTAGCGGGAGCAATGAGCAGTTCTTC; CDR3 protein: CASNPRTSGSNEQFF
V gene: TRBV20-1; J gene: TRBJ2-1; clone size: .; D gene: TRBD2; CDR3 DNA: TGCAGTGCTAGGAGCGGGAGGACAAACAATGAGCAGTTCTTC; CDR3 protein: CSARSGRTNNEQFF
V gene: TRBV29-1; J gene: TRBJ1-4; clone size: few; D gene: .; CDR3 DNA: TGCAGCGGAGGGGTTGGAACTAATGAAAAACTGTTTTTT; CDR3 protein: CSGGVGTNEKLFF
V gene: TRBV7-9; J gene: TRBJ2-1; clone size: .; D gene: .; CDR3 DNA: TGTGCCAGCAGTTCACCGGGCTTTGAGCAGTTCTTC; CDR3 protein: CASSSPGFEQFF
V gene: TRBV12-3/TRBV12-4; J gene: TRBJ1-3; clone size: few; D gene: .; CDR3 DNA: TGTGCCAGCAGTTTCGGGAGGGACTCTGGAAACACCATATATTTT; CDR3 protein: CASSFGRDSGNTIYF
V gene: TRBV6-2/TRBV6-3; J gene: TRBJ2-5; clone size: few; D gene: .; CDR3 DNA: TGTGCCAGCAGCCACCCCCCTTGGCAGGGTCAAGAGACCCAGTACTTC; CDR3 protein: CASSHPPWQGQETQYF
V gene: TRBV29-1; J gene: TRBJ2-7; clone size: .; D gene: .; CDR3 DNA: TGCAGCGTTGGCGGTCAGGGATCCTACGAGCAGTACTTC; CDR3 protein: CSVGGQGSYEQYF
V gene: TRBV18; J gene: TRBJ2-2; clone size: few; D gene: .; CDR3 DNA: TGTGCCAGCTCACCAGAGTGGACCGGGGAGCTGTTTTTT; CDR3 protein: CASSPEWTGELFF